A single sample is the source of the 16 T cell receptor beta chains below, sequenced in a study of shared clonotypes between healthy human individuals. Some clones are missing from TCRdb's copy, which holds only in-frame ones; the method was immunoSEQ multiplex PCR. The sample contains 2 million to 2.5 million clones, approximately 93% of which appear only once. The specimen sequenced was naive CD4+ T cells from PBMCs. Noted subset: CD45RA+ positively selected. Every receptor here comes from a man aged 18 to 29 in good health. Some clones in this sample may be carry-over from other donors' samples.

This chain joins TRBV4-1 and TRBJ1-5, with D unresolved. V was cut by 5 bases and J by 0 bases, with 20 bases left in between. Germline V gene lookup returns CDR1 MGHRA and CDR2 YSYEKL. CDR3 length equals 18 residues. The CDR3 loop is CASSDNKILTDSNQPQHF. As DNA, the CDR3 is TGCGCCAGCAGCGATAACAAAATCTTGACCGATAGCAATCAGCCCCAGCATTTT.

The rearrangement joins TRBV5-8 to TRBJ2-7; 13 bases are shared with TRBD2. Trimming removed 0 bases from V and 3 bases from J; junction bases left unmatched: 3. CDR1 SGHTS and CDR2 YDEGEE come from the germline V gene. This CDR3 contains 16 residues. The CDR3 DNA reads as TGTGCCAGCAGCTTGGGACTAGCGGGAGGCGGCTACGAGCAGTACTTC. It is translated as CASSLGLAGGGYEQYF.

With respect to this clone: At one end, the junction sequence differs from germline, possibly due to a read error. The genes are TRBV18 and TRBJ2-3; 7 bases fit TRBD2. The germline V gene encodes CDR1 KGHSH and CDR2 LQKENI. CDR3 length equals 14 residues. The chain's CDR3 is CASSPLARTDTQYF. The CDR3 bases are TGTGCCAGCTCCCCACTAGCGCGCACAGATACGCAGTATTTT.

CDR3 protein: CASTDYADTQYF. The CDR3 DNA is TGTGCCAGCACCGACTATGCCGATACGCAGTATTTT. This chain connects TRBV6-6 to TRBJ2-3; tentatively, D is TRBD2 (5 bases). This CDR3 region has 12 residues. Germline CDR1 is MNHNY and CDR2 is SVGAGI (reference sequence). Trimming removed 7 bases from V and 6 bases from J, with 11 bases in between.

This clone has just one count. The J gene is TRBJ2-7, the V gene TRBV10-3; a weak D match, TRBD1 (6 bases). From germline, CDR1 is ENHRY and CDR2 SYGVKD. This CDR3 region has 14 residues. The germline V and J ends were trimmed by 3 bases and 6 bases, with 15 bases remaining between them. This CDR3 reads CAISDLGTGFEQYF. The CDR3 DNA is TGTGCCATCAGTGATTTAGGAACAGGGTTCGAGCAGTACTTC.

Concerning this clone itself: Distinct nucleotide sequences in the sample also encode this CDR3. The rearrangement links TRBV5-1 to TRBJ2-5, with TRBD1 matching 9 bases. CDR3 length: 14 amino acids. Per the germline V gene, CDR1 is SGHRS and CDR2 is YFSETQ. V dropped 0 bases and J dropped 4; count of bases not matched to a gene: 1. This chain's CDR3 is CASSLGQGGETQYF. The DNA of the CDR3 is TGCGCCAGCAGCTTGGGACAGGGGGGAGAGACCCAGTACTTC.

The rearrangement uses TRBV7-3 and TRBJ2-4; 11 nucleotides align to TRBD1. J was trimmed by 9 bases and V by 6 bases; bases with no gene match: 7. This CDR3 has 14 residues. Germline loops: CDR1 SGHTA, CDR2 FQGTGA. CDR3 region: CASRPTGTGGIQYF. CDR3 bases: TGTGCCAGCAGACCGACCGGGACAGGGGGCATTCAGTACTTC. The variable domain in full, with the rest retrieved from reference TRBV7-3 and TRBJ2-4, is GAGVSQTPSNKVTEKGKYVELRCDPISGHTALYWYRQSLGQGPEFLIYFQGTGAADDSGLPNDRFFAVRPEGSVSTLKIQRTERGDSAVYLCASRPTGTGGIQYFGAGTRLSVL.

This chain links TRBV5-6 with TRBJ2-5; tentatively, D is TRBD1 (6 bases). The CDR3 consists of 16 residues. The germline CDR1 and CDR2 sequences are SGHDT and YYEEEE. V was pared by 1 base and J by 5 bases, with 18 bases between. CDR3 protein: CASSLIGTDSGETQYF. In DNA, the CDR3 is TGTGCCAGCAGCTTGATCGGAACGGACAGTGGCGAGACCCAGTACTTC. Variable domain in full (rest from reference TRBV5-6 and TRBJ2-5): DAGVTQSPTHLIKTRGQQVTLRCSPKSGHDTVSWYQQALGQGPQFIFQYYEEEERQRGNFPDRFSGHQFPNYSSELNVNALLLGDSALYLCASSLIGTDSGETQYFGPGTRLLVL.

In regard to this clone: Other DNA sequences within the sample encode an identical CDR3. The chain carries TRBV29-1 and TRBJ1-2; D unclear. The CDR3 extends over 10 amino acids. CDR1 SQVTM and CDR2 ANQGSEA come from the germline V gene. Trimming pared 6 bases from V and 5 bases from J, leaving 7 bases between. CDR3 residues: CSVGNYGYTF. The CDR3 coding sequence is TGCAGCGTCGGTAATTATGGCTACACCTTC. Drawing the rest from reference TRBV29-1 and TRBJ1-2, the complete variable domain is SAVISQKPSRDICQRGTSLTIQCQVDSQVTMMFWYRQQPGQSLTLIATANQGSEATYESGFVIDKFPISRPNLTFSTLTVSNMSPEDSSIYLCSVGNYGYTFGSGTRLTVV.

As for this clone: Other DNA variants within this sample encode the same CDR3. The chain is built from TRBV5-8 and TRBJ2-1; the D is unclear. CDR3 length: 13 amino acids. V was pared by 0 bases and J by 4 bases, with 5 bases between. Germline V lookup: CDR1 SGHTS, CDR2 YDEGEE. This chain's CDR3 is CASSLDSYNEQFF. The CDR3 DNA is TGTGCCAGCAGCTTGGACAGTTACAATGAGCAGTTCTTC.

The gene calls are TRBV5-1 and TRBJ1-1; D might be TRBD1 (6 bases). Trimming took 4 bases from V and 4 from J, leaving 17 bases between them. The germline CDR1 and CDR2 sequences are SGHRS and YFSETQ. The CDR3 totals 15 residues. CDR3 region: CASSLSTGSGTEAFF. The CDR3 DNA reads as TGCGCCAGCAGCCTGTCTACAGGGAGTGGCACTGAAGCTTTCTTT.

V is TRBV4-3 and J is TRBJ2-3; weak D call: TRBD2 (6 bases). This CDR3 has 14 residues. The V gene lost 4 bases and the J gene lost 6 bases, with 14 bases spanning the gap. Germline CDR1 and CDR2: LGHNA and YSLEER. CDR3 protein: CASSPEGQEDTQYF. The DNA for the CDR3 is TGCGCCAGCAGCCCGGAGGGTCAGGAGGATACGCAGTATTTT.

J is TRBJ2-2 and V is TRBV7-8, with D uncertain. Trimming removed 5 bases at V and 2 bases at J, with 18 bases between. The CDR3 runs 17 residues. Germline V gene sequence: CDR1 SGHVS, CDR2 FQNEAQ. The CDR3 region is CASSPSRWLLNTGELFF. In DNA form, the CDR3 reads TGTGCCAGCAGCCCATCCCGGTGGCTTCTTAACACCGGGGAGCTGTTTTTT.

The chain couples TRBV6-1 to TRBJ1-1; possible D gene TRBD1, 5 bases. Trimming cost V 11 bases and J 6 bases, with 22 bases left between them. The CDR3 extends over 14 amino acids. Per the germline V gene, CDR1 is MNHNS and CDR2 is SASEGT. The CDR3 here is CAAKTRGSIPEAFF. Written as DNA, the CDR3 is TGTGCCGCAAAGACACGGGGCTCGATCCCTGAAGCTTTCTTT.

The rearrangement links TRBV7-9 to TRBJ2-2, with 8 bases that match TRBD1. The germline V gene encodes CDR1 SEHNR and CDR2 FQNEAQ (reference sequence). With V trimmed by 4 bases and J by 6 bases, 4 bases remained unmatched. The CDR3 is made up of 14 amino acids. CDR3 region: CASSSTGVSGELFF. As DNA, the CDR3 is TGTGCCAGCAGCTCGACAGGGGTGTCCGGGGAGCTGTTTTTT.

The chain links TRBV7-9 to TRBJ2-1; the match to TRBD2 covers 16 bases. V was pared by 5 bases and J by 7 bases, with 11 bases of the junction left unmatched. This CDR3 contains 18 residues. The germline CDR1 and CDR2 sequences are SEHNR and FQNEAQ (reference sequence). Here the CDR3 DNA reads TGTGCCAGCAGCGTTACGGGACTAGCGGGAGGGCCTAAGAATGAGCAGTTCTTC. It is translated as CASSVTGLAGGPKNEQFF.